This T cell receptor beta chain was sequenced for a study of T cell responses to AZD1222 COVID-19 vaccine. Profiling relied on immunoSEQ multiplex PCR, and the TCRdb table lists in-frame clones only, not all of them. The table has approximately 150,000 clones, about 89% seen once. This clone was found once. The specimen comprised peripheral blood, sampled 28 days after the second AZD1222 dose. The receptor comes from an adult who received the AZD1222 COVID-19 vaccine.

CDR3 sequence: CASSGGNTGELFF. DNA of the CDR3: TGTGCCAGCAGCGGGGGTAACACCGGGGAGCTGTTTTTT. V gene TRBV10-3 combines with J gene TRBJ2-2, with 8 bases fitting TRBD2. The CDR3 covers 13 residues. Germline CDR1 reads ENHRY; CDR2 reads SYGVKD. The V and J ends lost 10 bases and 2 bases, in that order; junction bases with no gene match: 3.